The T cell receptor beta chain described here comes from a study of OX40 agonist ivuxolimab in advanced cancers. Sequenced by immunoSEQ multiplex PCR; TCRdb stores in-frame clones only, minus some. The sample yields tens of thousands of clones, 87% seen once. The CDR3 is 13 residues long. Per the germline V gene, CDR1 is MNHNS and CDR2 is SASEGT. V lost 2 bases and J lost 7, with 11 bases in between. The sequencing used CD4+ or CD8+ T cells sorted from blood, collected in a trial of the OX40 agonist ivuxolimab. The clonotype comes from an adult with an advanced solid tumor such as melanoma, head and neck, liver or kidney cancer. This sequence joins TRBV6-1 and TRBJ1-2; the D is unclear. CDR3 coding DNA: TGTGCCAGCAGTGAATCGTGGTTAGGTGGCTACACCTTC. Translation: CASSESWLGGYTF.